A selection of T cell receptor beta chains follows, all from one sample in a study of OX40 agonist ivuxolimab in advanced cancers. Data came from immunoSEQ multiplex PCR; TCRdb stores just in-frame clones and leaves some out. The sample holds some 15,000 clones, about three quarters seen once. Sequencing was performed on CD4+ or CD8+ T cells sorted from blood, taken in a trial of the OX40 agonist ivuxolimab. These receptors were obtained from an adult with an advanced solid tumor such as melanoma, head and neck, liver or kidney cancer. CDR3s leave out the opening cysteine and the closing phenylalanine or tryptophan. The D gene is left open where the match is weak.

d_gene: -; v_gene: TRBV11-2; CDR3aa: ASSFAGANQETQY
d_gene: -; v_gene: TRBV13; CDR3aa: ASSLGSPGRPNYEQY
d_gene: -; v_gene: TRBV29-1; CDR3aa: SVDAGASNYGYT
d_gene: -; v_gene: TRBV19; CDR3aa: ASSIIRTDTQY
d_gene: TRBD2; v_gene: TRBV7-6; CDR3aa: ASSSGTSRSYEQY
d_gene: TRBD2; v_gene: TRBV5-6; CDR3aa: ASSPGLADYNEQF
d_gene: -; v_gene: TRBV14; CDR3aa: ASSPHGHSEAF
d_gene: -; v_gene: TRBV7-2; CDR3aa: ASSPDPSSGNTIY
d_gene: -; v_gene: TRBV6-5; CDR3aa: ATHEAGSNYGYT
d_gene: -; v_gene: TRBV2; CDR3aa: ASPRGGRVEYGTDTQY
d_gene: -; v_gene: TRBV15; CDR3aa: ATSGREGWNTEAF
d_gene: TRBD2; v_gene: TRBV5-4; CDR3aa: ASSPSGLASGYEQY
d_gene: TRBD2; v_gene: TRBV15; CDR3aa: ATSMTTSGSYNEQF
d_gene: -; v_gene: TRBV7-2; CDR3aa: ASSSWGALDTQY
d_gene: -; v_gene: TRBV2; CDR3aa: ASSQWTVGRQETQY